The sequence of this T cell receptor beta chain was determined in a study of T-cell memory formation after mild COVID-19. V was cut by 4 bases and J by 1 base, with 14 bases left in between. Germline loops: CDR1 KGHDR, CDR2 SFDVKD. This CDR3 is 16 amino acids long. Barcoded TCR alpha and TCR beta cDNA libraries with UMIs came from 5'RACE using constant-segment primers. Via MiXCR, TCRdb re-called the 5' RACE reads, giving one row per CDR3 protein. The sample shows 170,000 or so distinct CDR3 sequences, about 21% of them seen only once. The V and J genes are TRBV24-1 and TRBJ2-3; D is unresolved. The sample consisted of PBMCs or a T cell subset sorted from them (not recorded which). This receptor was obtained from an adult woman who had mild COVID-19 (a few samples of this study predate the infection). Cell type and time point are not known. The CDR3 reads CATSESGSWGTDTQYF. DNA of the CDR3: TGTGCCACCAGTGAGTCCGGGTCTTGGGGCACAGATACGCAGTATTTT.